These 22 T cell receptor beta chains were sequenced from one sample in a study of Graves' ophthalmopathy and Graves' hyperthyroidism. The study amplified TCR beta CDR3 regions using RNA transcripts. Amplification began with first-round RT-PCR using HTBI primers, then second-round multiplex PCR was performed. MiXCR, applied by TCRdb to the multiplex PCR reads, yields one record per CDR3 protein. This table holds approximately 500,000 distinct CDR3 sequences, under 15% found once. The specimen sequenced was blood. The receptors stem from a woman in her twenties or thirties with Graves' ophthalmopathy.

Ten or more counts support this clonotype. This sequence joins TRBV30 and TRBJ2-7; D not certain. Germline V gene sequence: CDR1 GTSNPN, CDR2 SVGIG (reference sequence). CDR3 length: 12 residues. V lost 0 bases and J 4 bases, leaving 7 bases between the germline ends. As DNA, the CDR3 is TGTGCCTGGAGTGTTCTGGTTTACGAGCAGTACTTC. This gives the protein CAWSVLVYEQYF. The full variable domain, its missing parts supplied by reference TRBV30 and TRBJ2-7, is SQTIHQWPATLVQPVGSPLSLECTVEGTSNPNLYWYRQAAGRGLQLLFYSVGIGQISSEVPQNLSASRPQDRQFILSSKKLLLSDSGFYLCAWSVLVYEQYFGPGTRLTVT.

In this sample, this clonotype turned up many times. This chain links TRBV30 with TRBJ2-7, with D maybe TRBD2 (6 bases). With 5 bases removed from V and 7 bases from J, the gap between germline ends came to 18 bases. The CDR3 is 13 amino acids. CDR1 and CDR2 (germline): GTSNPN, SVGIG (reference sequence). CDR3 nucleotides: TGTGCCTGGGAGGGGCGACTAGGTCGGGAGCAGTACTTC. This translates into CAWEGRLGREQYF.

This clonotype was counted ten times or more. The chain carries TRBV2 and TRBJ2-5, with TRBD1 as a possible D gene (7 bases). CDR3 size: 15 residues. V was pared by 5 bases and J by 2 bases, with 15 bases between. Germline-derived CDR1 and CDR2 are SNHLY and FYNNEI. For the CDR3, the DNA is TGTGCCAGCAGTCGGGAGACAGGGTATCAAGAGACCCAGTACTTC. Its protein product is CASSRETGYQETQYF. Complete variable domain (other parts from reference TRBV2 and TRBJ2-5): EPEVTQTPSHQVTQMGQEVILRCVPISNHLYFYWYRQILGQKVEFLVSFYNNEISEKSEIFDDQFSVERPDGSNFTLKIRSTKLEDSAMYFCASSRETGYQETQYFGPGTRLLVL.

This clonotype was recorded at least ten times. This rearrangement joins TRBV6-5 to TRBJ2-5; 7 bases map to TRBD2. The CDR3 has 15 residues. Per germline, CDR1 MNHEY and CDR2 SVGAGI. The trim removed 4 bases at V and 7 bases at J, leaving 12 bases unmatched. The CDR3 loop is CASSSSGGGGVTQYF. The CDR3 bases are TGTGCCAGCAGTTCTAGCGGAGGCGGAGGGGTGACCCAGTACTTC.

This clonotype was picked up many times. The chain combines TRBV7-3 with TRBJ2-2; weak D call: TRBD2 (6 bases). The CDR3 spans 16 residues. V dropped 5 bases and J dropped 4 bases, with 17 bases sitting between them. CDR1 is SGHTA, CDR2 FQGTGA, per germline. CDR3: CASSRESGGFTGELFF. The CDR3 DNA sequence: TGTGCCAGCAGCAGAGAGTCCGGGGGTTTCACCGGGGAGCTGTTTTTT.

This clonotype appeared a few times. The chain joins TRBV3-1 to TRBJ1-6; D possibly corresponds to TRBD1 (6 bases). The length of the CDR3 is 17 residues. The germline gives CDR1 LGHDT, CDR2 YNNKEL (reference sequence). V was pared by 4 bases and J by 3 bases, with 16 bases between. The CDR3 loop is CASSRDPRDNYNSPLHF. CDR3 DNA sequence: TGTGCCAGCAGCCGAGACCCCCGGGACAACTATAATTCACCCCTCCACTTT.

This clonotype is a singleton in its sample. The rearrangement uses TRBV12-3 or TRBV12-4 and TRBJ2-7; the D is unclear. The CDR3 has 13 amino acids. Trimming shortened V by 5 bases and J by 2 bases, and 10 bases separated the two germline ends. The CDR3 loop is CASSRAQPYEQYF. CDR3 nucleotides: TGTGCCAGCAGTCGGGCCCAACCCTACGAGCAGTACTTC.

In its sample, this clonotype was seen many times. CDR3 protein: CASSSSLETQYF. The CDR3 DNA is TGTGCCAGCAGTTCCTCATTAGAGACCCAGTACTTC. The rearrangement joins TRBV28 to TRBJ2-5; the D is unclear. The V and J ends lost 4 bases and 4 bases respectively, with 7 bases between them. Germline V gives CDR1 MDHEN, CDR2 SYDVKM. The CDR3 has 12 amino acids.

This clonotype showed up many times. The chain recombines TRBV11-2 with TRBJ2-5; D uncertain. V was trimmed by 2 bases and J by 0 bases, leaving 4 bases between them. Germline V CDR1 and CDR2: SGHAT, FQNNGV. This CDR3 comprises 13 residues. DNA of the CDR3: TGTGCCAGCAGCTTATATTACCAAGAGACCCAGTACTTC. It specifies CASSLYYQETQYF.

At least ten counts were recorded for this clonotype. The gene calls are TRBV20-1 and TRBJ2-6; 8 nucleotides align to TRBD2. The CDR3 length is 18 residues. The germline V gene has CDR1 DFQATT and CDR2 SNEGSKA (reference sequence). V dropped 4 bases and J dropped 0; count of bases not matched to a gene: 11. CDR3 amino acids: CSAMKRGMKSSGANVLTF. CDR3 DNA sequence: TGCAGTGCTATGAAGCGGGGGATGAAAAGCTCTGGGGCCAACGTCCTGACTTTC.

This clonotype was counted many times. V gene TRBV27 combines with J gene TRBJ2-5; 7 positions match TRBD1. The CDR3 length is 17 residues. Trimming cost V 6 bases and J 1 base; bases outside gene matches: 14. Germline CDR1 MNHEY, CDR2 SMNVEV (reference sequence). The CDR3 bases are TGTGCCAGCAGAAGTTATAGGCTCCGGGACAGCCAAGAGACCCAGTACTTC. Encoded protein: CASRSYRLRDSQETQYF.

This clonotype was picked up many times. The CDR3, as DNA: TGTGCCAGCAGCTCCGGGACAAGACCCTACGAGCAGTACTTC. Translated, it gives CASSSGTRPYEQYF. The chain recombines TRBV7-9 with TRBJ2-7; TRBD1 might be the D (6 bases). The V gene's germline CDR1 is SEHNR and CDR2 FQNEAQ (reference sequence). The CDR3 is 14 amino acids. With 4 bases removed from V and 2 bases from J, the gap between germline ends came to 12 bases.

This clonotype showed up many times. DNA for the CDR3: TGCAGTGCTGTAACCGGGACAGGGGGCTTTGGAAACACCATATATTTT. This codes for CSAVTGTGGFGNTIYF. This chain uses TRBV20-1 with TRBJ1-3; 12 nucleotides align to TRBD1. The V gene end was trimmed by 5 bases and the J gene end by 3 bases; junction bases not matched to a gene: 8. Germline V gene lookup returns CDR1 DFQATT and CDR2 SNEGSKA (reference sequence). The CDR3 spans 16 residues.

This rearrangement joins TRBV20-1 to TRBJ1-5, with 7 bases fitting TRBD1. J was trimmed by 1 base and V by 6 bases; bases with no gene match: 9. The CDR3 runs 15 residues. CDR1 is DFQATT, CDR2 SNEGSKA, per germline (reference sequence). The CDR3 region is CSAPIQGRSNQPQHF. As DNA, the CDR3 is TGCAGTGCCCCAATACAGGGGAGAAGCAATCAGCCCCAGCATTTT.

Details on this clonotype: A read error is possible here, since a much larger clone lies one base away. CDR3 bases: TGCGCCAGCAGCTTAAAGGTCGGGACAGTCTCCTACGAGCAGTGCTTC. This sequence encodes CASSLKVGTVSYEQCF. The chain employs TRBV5-1 and TRBJ2-7, with 7 bases fitting TRBD1. This CDR3 contains 16 residues. CDR1 SGHRS and CDR2 YFSETQ come from the germline V gene.

The gene calls are TRBV30 and TRBJ2-6, with unresolved D. The V and J ends lost 3 bases and 2 bases respectively, with 5 bases between them. This CDR3 is built from 13 residues. CDR1 is GTSNPN and CDR2 is SVGIG in the germline V gene (reference sequence). The CDR3 protein is CAWRKTGANVLTF. DNA for the CDR3: TGTGCCTGGAGGAAAACTGGGGCCAACGTCCTGACTTTC.

The rearrangement joins TRBV10-3 to TRBJ2-5; the D gene is possibly TRBD1 (7 bases). Trimming left V 8 bases short and J 2 bases short, with 12 bases between. The CDR3 contains 13 residues. CDR1 is ENHRY, CDR2 SYGVKD, per germline. Here the CDR3 DNA reads TGTGCCATCGGGCAGGGGGGACAAGAGACCCAGTACTTC. Protein product: CAIGQGGQETQYF.

This clonotype was observed at least ten times. The CDR3 here is CASSPGELQETQYF. The CDR3 coding sequence is TGTGCCAGCTCACCCGGGGAACTACAAGAGACCCAGTACTTC. The chain uses TRBV18 and TRBJ2-5; TRBD2 might be the D (5 bases). Deletions cut 3 bases from V and 2 bases from J, with 10 bases between. Germline V gene sequence: CDR1 KGHSH, CDR2 LQKENI. CDR3 length: 14 amino acids.

The sample holds many counts of this clonotype. The chain joins TRBV29-1 to TRBJ1-2; D possibly corresponds to TRBD1 (6 bases). This CDR3 comprises 12 residues. Germline CDR1 is SQVTM and CDR2 is ANQGSEA. The germline V and J ends were trimmed by 7 bases and 3 bases, with 12 bases remaining between them. The CDR3 protein is CSGGAGDYGYTF. DNA for the CDR3: TGCAGCGGGGGGGCAGGGGACTATGGCTACACCTTC.

This clonotype has ten or more counts. This CDR3 is CASSTDRGNYEQYF. The CDR3 region has the DNA TGCGCCAGCAGCACCGACAGGGGTAACTACGAGCAGTACTTC. This chain connects TRBV5-1 to TRBJ2-7; TRBD1 matches 8 bases. Germline V gene data show CDR1 as SGHRS and CDR2 as YFSETQ. Losses at the gene ends were 4 bases for V and 3 bases for J; bases not matched to a gene: 6. CDR3 length: 14 amino acids.

With regard to this clonotype: With a much larger clone just one base away, this may be a read error. The chain combines TRBV19 with TRBJ1-1; D is possibly TRBD1 (5 bases). The germline V and J ends were trimmed by 2 bases and 4 bases, with 11 bases remaining between them. The length of the CDR3 is 14 residues. In germline, CDR1 is LNHDA, CDR2 SQIVND (reference sequence). The CDR3 protein is CASSIRGAITEAFF. The DNA for the CDR3 is TGTGCCAGTAGTATAAGGGGCGCGATCACTGAAGCTTTCTTT.

This clonotype showed up many times. This chain links TRBV7-6 with TRBJ2-6, with D possibly TRBD1 on 5 matching bases. Germline CDR1 SGHVS, CDR2 FNYEAQ. The CDR3 consists of 19 residues. V gave up 2 bases and J gave up 0 bases, with 17 bases separating them. CDR3 nucleotides: TGTGCCAGCAGCTTAACGGTCAGGGCCCGAAGCTCTGGGGCCAACGTCCTGACTTTC. It encodes CASSLTVRARSSGANVLTF.